Each of the 10 T cell receptor beta chains below was sequenced from the same sample in a study of T cells expressing NK-cell markers. TCRdb reanalyzed the 5' RACE reads and collapses them to one entry per CDR3 protein, without DNA. The table counts some 450,000 distinct CDR3 sequences; 7.3% lies in the top ten. The specimen sequenced was blood T cells: a sorted CD56 or NKG2C T cell subset, CD4+ or CD8+ T cells, or bulk PBMC T cells (not recorded which). The receptor source for this set is a woman aged 18 to 69 in good health.

The chain carries TRBV12-3 or TRBV12-4 and TRBJ1-1; the D call of TRBD1 rests on TCRdb alone, since no DNA is present to check it. The CDR3 is 16 residues long. The CDR3 loop reads CASSPGTGRSHTEAFF.

The chain carries TRBV27 and TRBJ2-7; TCRdb returns TRBD2, unconfirmable since there is no DNA. In germline, CDR1 is MNHEY, CDR2 SMNVEV (reference sequence). This CDR3 has 14 amino acids. The CDR3 protein is CASSPGTSPYEQYF.

This rearrangement joins TRBV12-3 or TRBV12-4 to TRBJ2-5. This CDR3 has 12 amino acids. The CDR3 region is CASSANQETQYF.

V and J are TRBV7-2 and TRBJ2-7; TCRdb designates TRBD1, a call that cannot be tested without DNA. This CDR3 is 14 amino acids long. Per the germline V gene, CDR1 is SGHTA and CDR2 is FQGNSA. CDR3 in amino acids: CASSRDRGSDEQYF.

The chain couples TRBV7-8 to TRBJ2-3; the D call from TCRdb, TRBD2, cannot be confirmed without DNA. The CDR3 runs to 17 residues. The germline V gene encodes CDR1 SGHVS and CDR2 FQNEAQ. Here the CDR3 reads CASSFQGLAGGGDTQYF. The complete variable domain, with remaining parts taken from reference TRBV7-8 and TRBJ2-3, reads GAGVSQSPRYKVAKRGQDVALRCDPISGHVSLFWYQQALGQGPEFLTYFQNEAQLDKSGLPSDRFFAERPEGSVSTLKIQRTQQEDSAVYLCASSFQGLAGGGDTQYFGPGTRLTVL.

The chain is built from TRBV5-5 and TRBJ2-7. The CDR3 length is 14 residues. Looked up from germline, CDR1 is SGHKS and CDR2 is YYEKEE (reference sequence). The CDR3 reads CASSLVLTAYEQYF.

V and J are TRBV5-1 and TRBJ2-3. The CDR3 contains 13 residues. Germline V gene data show CDR1 as SGHRS and CDR2 as YFSETQ. CDR3 amino acids: CASSLGNTDTQYF.

The V gene is TRBV7-2, the J gene TRBJ2-3. From germline, CDR1 is SGHTA and CDR2 FQGNSA. This CDR3 region has 14 residues. The CDR3 here is CASSFAGGPDTQYF.

The V and J genes are TRBV20-1 and TRBJ2-1; there is no DNA to check the TCRdb D call of TRBD2. The CDR3 extends over 15 amino acids. Germline CDR1 is DFQATT and CDR2 is SNEGSKA (reference sequence). The CDR3 spells CSATGLAGGRGEQFF.

The chain combines TRBV29-1 with TRBJ1-2. The CDR3 loop spans 15 amino acids. Germline V gives CDR1 SQVTM, CDR2 ANQGSEA. The CDR3 protein is CSVVGGGAANYGYTF.